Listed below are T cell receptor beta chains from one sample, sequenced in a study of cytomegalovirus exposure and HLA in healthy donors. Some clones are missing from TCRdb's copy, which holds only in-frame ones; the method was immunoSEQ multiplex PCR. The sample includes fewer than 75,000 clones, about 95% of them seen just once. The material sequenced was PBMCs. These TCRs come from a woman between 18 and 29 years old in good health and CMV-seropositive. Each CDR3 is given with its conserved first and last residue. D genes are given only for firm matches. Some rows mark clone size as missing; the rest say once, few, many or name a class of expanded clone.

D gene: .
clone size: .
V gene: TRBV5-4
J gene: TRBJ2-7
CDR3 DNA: TGTGCCAGCAGCTTTGCTAGCGCACCCTACGAGCAGTACTTC
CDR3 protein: CASSFASAPYEQYF

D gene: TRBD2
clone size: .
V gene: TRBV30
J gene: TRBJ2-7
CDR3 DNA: TGTGCCTGGAGTCTCCTAGCGGGACCCTACGAGCAGTACTTC
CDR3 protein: CAWSLLAGPYEQYF

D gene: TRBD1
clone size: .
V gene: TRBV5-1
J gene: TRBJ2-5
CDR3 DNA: TGCGCCAGCAGCCGGACAGGGGGCGAAGAGACCCAGTACTTC
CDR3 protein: CASSRTGGEETQYF

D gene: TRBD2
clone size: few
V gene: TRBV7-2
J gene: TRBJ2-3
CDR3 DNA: TGTGCCAGCAGCCTTAGCGGGGGGGATACGCAGTATTTT
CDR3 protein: CASSLSGGDTQYF

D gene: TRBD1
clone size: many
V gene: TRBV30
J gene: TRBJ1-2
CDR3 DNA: TGTGCCTGGAGGCTTAAGGGGGCGTCTAACTATGGCTACACCTTC
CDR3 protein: CAWRLKGASNYGYTF

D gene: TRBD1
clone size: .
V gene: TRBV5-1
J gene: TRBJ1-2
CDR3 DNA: TGCGCCAGCAGGGCCCATAAGGCAGGGGGCGGTGTTCACTATGGCTACACCTTC
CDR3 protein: CASRAHKAGGGVHYGYTF

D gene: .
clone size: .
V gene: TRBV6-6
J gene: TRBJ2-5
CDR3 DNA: TGTGCCAGCAGTAACGGGGTTCCCCAAGAGACCCAGTACTTC
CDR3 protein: CASSNGVPQETQYF

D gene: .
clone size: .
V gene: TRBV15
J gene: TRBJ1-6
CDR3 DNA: TGTGCCACCAGCAGAGAAGCGGGACCTATACAACCCCTCCACTTT
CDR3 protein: CATSREAGPIQPLHF

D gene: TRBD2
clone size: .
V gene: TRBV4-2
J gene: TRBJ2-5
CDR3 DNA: TGTGCCAGCAGCCAAGATCCACTAGCGGGGCAGACCCAGTACTTC
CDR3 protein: CASSQDPLAGQTQYF

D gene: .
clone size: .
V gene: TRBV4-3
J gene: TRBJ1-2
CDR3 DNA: TGCGCCAGCAGCCAAGATCCCGGGGGGCAAAACTATGGCTACACCTTC
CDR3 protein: CASSQDPGGQNYGYTF

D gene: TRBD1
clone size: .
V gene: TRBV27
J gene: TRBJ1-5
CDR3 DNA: TGTGCCAGCAGTTTAACACAGGGGGGTCAGCCCCAGCATTTT
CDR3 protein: CASSLTQGGQPQHF